These 27 T cell receptor beta chains were sequenced from one sample in a study of CD4+ T cells in melanoma. Sequenced by immunoSEQ multiplex PCR; TCRdb stores in-frame clones only, minus some. Of about 20,000 clones listed, about three quarters are singletons. The receptors were sampled from a human donor with melanoma.

This clone has more than one count but fewer than ten. The rearrangement uses TRBV4-1 and TRBJ2-5; D gene uncertain. The germline CDR1 and CDR2 sequences are MGHRA and YSYEKL. Trimming pared 4 bases from V and 0 bases from J, leaving 18 bases between. CDR3 length: 17 amino acids. In DNA, the CDR3 is TGCGCCAGCAGCCGCCAAGATGTAGGCGGCAACCAAGAGACCCAGTACTTC. Residues: CASSRQDVGGNQETQYF.

The V and J genes are TRBV19 and TRBJ2-7, with D perhaps assigned TRBD1 or TRBD2 (5 bases each). With 6 bases removed from V and 2 bases from J, the gap between germline ends came to 17 bases. Germline V CDR1 and CDR2: LNHDA, SQIVND (reference sequence). CDR3 length: 15 residues. CDR3 sequence (DNA): TGTGCCAGTAGCGACTTCCGGGACCGTACCTACGAGCAGTACTTC. Its translation: CASSDFRDRTYEQYF.

This sequence joins TRBV11-2 and TRBJ1-2, with TRBD1 matching 8 bases. The CDR3 is 14 residues long. Losses at the gene ends were 1 base for V and 9 bases for J; bases not matched to a gene: 7. Germline loops: CDR1 SGHAT, CDR2 FQNNGV. The CDR3 sequence is CASSLVDRGYSYTF. The CDR3 bases are TGTGCCAGCAGCTTAGTCGACAGGGGTTACAGCTACACCTTC.

The rearrangement uses TRBV27 and TRBJ1-1; 11 bases are a match to TRBD1. CDR1 and CDR2 from the germline V gene are MNHEY and SMNVEV (reference sequence). The V segment lost 0 bases and the J segment 4 bases; nucleotides outside the gene matches: 4. There are 16 residues in the CDR3. The CDR3 nucleotides read TGTGCCAGCAGTTTATCCCCCGGGACAGGGGGCACTGAAGCTTTCTTT. Its protein product is CASSLSPGTGGTEAFF.

The CDR3, as DNA: TGCGCCAGCAGCTTTTCTGGGGTTAGTGAAAAACTGTTTTTT. Its translation: CASSFSGVSEKLFF. The chain links TRBV5-1 to TRBJ1-4; no clear D. Trimming stripped 2 bases from V and 7 bases from J, with 12 bases between. Germline V gene sequence: CDR1 SGHRS, CDR2 YFSETQ. CDR3 size: 14 residues. Together with reference TRBV5-1 and TRBJ1-4, the CDR3 gives the full variable domain: KAGVTQTPRYLIKTRGQQVTLSCSPISGHRSVSWYQQTPGQGLQFLFEYFSETQRNKGNFPGRFSGRQFSNSRSEMNVSTLELGDSALYLCASSFSGVSEKLFFGSGTQLSVL.

This rearrangement joins TRBV18 to TRBJ2-2; D may match TRBD1 or TRBD2 (5 bases each). V shed 2 bases and J shed 7 bases, with 8 bases lying between them. Germline V gene lookup returns CDR1 KGHSH and CDR2 LQKENI. The CDR3 extends over 13 amino acids. In DNA form, the CDR3 reads TGTGCCAGCTCACCAGAGGGGTTCGGGGAGCTGTTTTTT. It specifies CASSPEGFGELFF.

This sequence joins TRBV5-1 and TRBJ2-7; TRBD1 might be the D (6 bases). The CDR3 has 15 amino acids. Trimming stripped 4 bases from V and 6 bases from J, with 20 bases between. CDR1 and CDR2 from the germline V gene are SGHRS and YFSETQ. The CDR3 loop reads CASSTTQGRIREQYF. The CDR3 DNA follows: TGCGCCAGCAGCACTACACAGGGAAGAATCCGCGAGCAGTACTTC.

A single count supports this clone. The V call is TRBV5-1, the J call TRBJ1-2; tentatively, D is TRBD1 (5 bases). CDR1 and CDR2 from the germline V gene are SGHRS and YFSETQ. Deletions cut 1 base from V and 4 bases from J, with 17 bases between. This CDR3 comprises 16 residues. The CDR3 DNA reads TGCGCCAGCAGCTTGCCTAAAGGGGCTCATCCCTATGGCTACACCTTC. It translates to CASSLPKGAHPYGYTF.

This clone was observed a few times. The chain recombines TRBV7-3 with TRBJ2-3, with D perhaps given as TRBD1 or TRBD2 (5 bases each). The CDR3 runs to 14 residues. The V gene's germline CDR1 is SGHTA and CDR2 FQGTGA. V lost 0 bases to trimming and J lost 1 base, with 5 bases between them. The CDR3 DNA follows: TGTGCCAGCAGCTTAACGGGGGGCACAGATACGCAGTATTTT. Its protein product is CASSLTGGTDTQYF.

J is TRBJ1-2 and V is TRBV19; 10 positions match TRBD1. There are 16 residues in the CDR3. Germline CDR1 reads LNHDA; CDR2 reads SQIVND (reference sequence). J gave up 8 bases and V 0 bases, and 9 bases lay outside the gene matches. The chain's CDR3 is CASSIEDRGVGYGYTF. The CDR3 DNA is TGTGCCAGTAGTATAGAGGACAGGGGGGTCGGATACGGCTACACCTTC.

The chain combines TRBV11-2 with TRBJ2-7; the D call may be TRBD1 or TRBD2 (6 bases each). The CDR3 totals 14 residues. V was trimmed by 7 bases and J by 6 bases, leaving 19 bases between them. Germline V gene sequence: CDR1 SGHAT, CDR2 FQNNGV. The CDR3 loop reads CASNPQRGLGEQYF. As DNA, the CDR3 is TGTGCCAGCAACCCCCAACGGGGGCTTGGCGAGCAGTACTTC.

The rearrangement uses TRBV7-6 and TRBJ2-7, with TRBD1 matching 8 bases. CDR1 and CDR2 from the germline V gene are SGHVS and FNYEAQ. The trim removed 5 bases at V and 2 bases at J, leaving 2 bases unmatched. This CDR3 comprises 13 residues. The CDR3 loop reads CASSVGQAYEQYF. The CDR3 nucleotides read TGTGCCAGCAGCGTGGGACAGGCCTACGAGCAGTACTTC.

This chain uses TRBV10-3 with TRBJ2-2; a weak D match, TRBD1 (6 bases). The CDR3 contains 15 residues. Germline lookup yields CDR1 ENHRY and CDR2 SYGVKD. Trimming took off 4 bases at V and 6 bases at J, with 15 bases between the two ends. CDR3 nucleotide sequence: TGTGCCATCAGTGCCGGGACAAAGGCGGCCGGGGAGCTGTTTTTT. It codes for CAISAGTKAAGELFF.

This clone occurred a few times. V and J are TRBV5-1 and TRBJ1-2; no firm D call. Deletions cut 1 base from V and 5 bases from J, with 12 bases between. CDR1 and CDR2 (germline): SGHRS, YFSETQ. This CDR3 has 14 residues. The CDR3 DNA sequence: TGCGCCAGCAGCTTGTCCGGACTTTCATATGGCTACACCTTC. It codes for CASSLSGLSYGYTF.

The chain recombines TRBV19 with TRBJ2-3, with TRBD2 matching 10 bases. CDR3 size: 14 residues. Germline V lookup: CDR1 LNHDA, CDR2 SQIVND (reference sequence). V dropped 5 bases and J dropped 6; count of bases not matched to a gene: 5. In nucleotides, the CDR3 is TGTGCCAGTAGTCCAGAGCGGGGGGGCGATACGCAGTATTTT. Its protein product is CASSPERGGDTQYF.

The chain joins TRBV30 to TRBJ2-3, with D unresolved. The CDR3 is made up of 11 amino acids. Germline values: CDR1 GTSNPN, CDR2 SVGIG (reference sequence). The V gene lost 1 base and the J gene lost 1 base, with 0 bases spanning the gap. CDR3 nucleotide sequence: TGTGCCTGGAGTGGCACAGATACGCAGTATTTT. It codes for CAWSGTDTQYF.

The V gene is TRBV14, the J gene TRBJ2-3, with D perhaps matching TRBD1 or TRBD2 (5 bases each). V lost 2 bases and J 5 bases, leaving 11 bases between the germline ends. In germline, CDR1 is SGHDN, CDR2 FVKESK. The CDR3 sequence is 14 residues long. Written as DNA, the CDR3 is TGTGCCAGCAGCCAACTAGCTGGGGGAGATACGCAGTATTTT. Translating gives CASSQLAGGDTQYF. The variable domain in full, with the rest retrieved from reference TRBV14 and TRBJ2-3, is EAGVTQFPSHSVIEKGQTVTLRCDPISGHDNLYWYRRVMGKEIKFLLHFVKESKQDESGMPNNRFLAERTGGTYSTLKVQPAELEDSGVYFCASSQLAGGDTQYFGPGTRLTVL.

The genes are TRBV18 and TRBJ2-1; weak D call: TRBD1 (5 bases). Trimming removed 1 base at V and 5 bases at J, with 15 bases between. Germline CDR1 is KGHSH and CDR2 is LQKENI. The CDR3 covers 16 residues. The CDR3 sequence: CASSPRAGLRDNEQFF. CDR3 in DNA: TGTGCCAGCTCACCACGTGCAGGGCTTAGGGACAATGAGCAGTTCTTC.

The chain is built from TRBV5-1 and TRBJ1-6; D remains ambiguous. V lost 0 bases and J 10 bases, leaving 14 bases between the germline ends. The CDR3 is 15 amino acids. Germline-derived CDR1 and CDR2 are SGHRS and YFSETQ. CDR3 amino acids: CASSLATGSESPLHF. Here the CDR3 DNA reads TGCGCCAGCAGCTTGGCCACCGGGTCGGAATCACCCCTCCACTTT.

V gene TRBV11-2 combines with J gene TRBJ2-1; the match to TRBD2 covers 11 bases. Trimming cost V 3 bases and J 8 bases; bases outside gene matches: 9. The CDR3 extends over 16 amino acids. CDR1 and CDR2 from the germline V gene are SGHAT and FQNNGV. The chain's CDR3 is CASSLTIAGGGHEQFF. The CDR3 DNA reads as TGTGCCAGCAGCTTGACCATAGCGGGGGGGGGCCATGAGCAGTTCTTC.

The rearrangement links TRBV30 to TRBJ2-1; no definite D call. V was trimmed by 0 bases and J by 9 bases, leaving 18 bases between them. The CDR3 has 15 residues. Germline V gene lookup returns CDR1 GTSNPN and CDR2 SVGIG (reference sequence). CDR3 residues: CAWSVSRIIWGEQFF. For the CDR3, the DNA is TGTGCCTGGAGTGTCTCCCGGATCATCTGGGGTGAGCAGTTCTTC.

This rearrangement joins TRBV19 to TRBJ1-5; no definite D call. The CDR3 is 15 residues long. The germline V and J ends were trimmed by 0 bases and 0 bases, with 6 bases remaining between them. CDR1 and CDR2 (germline): LNHDA, SQIVND (reference sequence). The CDR3 DNA reads TGTGCCAGTAGTATAGACCGGGGTAGCAATCAGCCCCAGCATTTT. This encodes CASSIDRGSNQPQHF.

The gene calls are TRBV5-6 and TRBJ1-1; no firm D call. Germline V gene lookup returns CDR1 SGHDT and CDR2 YYEEEE. The V gene lost 1 base and the J gene lost 6 bases, with 7 bases spanning the gap. The CDR3 has 12 residues. CDR3 coding DNA: TGTGCCAGCAGCTTGAGCCAGTCTGAAGCTTTCTTT. Translation: CASSLSQSEAFF.

The chain employs TRBV2 and TRBJ2-1; weak D call: TRBD2 (5 bases). The CDR3 is 14 residues long. V was pared by 7 bases and J by 5 bases, with 15 bases between. Germline V gene sequence: CDR1 SNHLY, CDR2 FYNNEI. CDR3 bases: TGTGCCAGCATGGGGAGTCTACGGGACAATGAGCAGTTCTTC. Its protein is CASMGSLRDNEQFF.

The chain is built from TRBV5-6 and TRBJ1-1; D perhaps matches TRBD1 (6 bases). The CDR3 runs 17 residues. V dropped 2 bases and J dropped 3 bases, with 20 bases sitting between them. CDR1 and CDR2 from the germline V gene are SGHDT and YYEEEE. Written as DNA, the CDR3 is TGTGCCAGCAGCTTTGGGAGTGAGACAGGCCGGTACACTGAAGCTTTCTTT. Protein: CASSFGSETGRYTEAFF.

This chain uses TRBV6-5 with TRBJ1-5; tentative D call: TRBD1 (5 bases). The CDR3 totals 13 residues. Germline V gene data show CDR1 as MNHEY and CDR2 as SVGAGI. V was cut by 5 bases and J by 5 bases, with 10 bases left in between. The DNA of the CDR3 is TGTGCCAGCAGTCCCAGGGAGGATCAGCCCCAGCATTTT. It codes for CASSPREDQPQHF.

The rearrangement links TRBV9 to TRBJ1-1; perhaps TRBD1 as D (6 bases). Trimming took 3 bases from V and 2 from J, leaving 17 bases between them. From germline, CDR1 is SGDLS and CDR2 YYNGEE. The CDR3 is made up of 16 amino acids. The CDR3 DNA follows: TGTGCCAGCAGCGCAACGGGCGGGACAATCAACACTGAAGCTTTCTTT. It is translated as CASSATGGTINTEAFF.